There are a few counts of the clone carrying this TCR beta chain. Its specificity is not known. The CDR3 has 14 amino acids. Germline-derived CDR1 and CDR2 are SGHDN and FVKESK. V shed 0 bases and J shed 11 bases, with 14 bases lying between them. This sample stems from a study of blood T cells in healthy people across ages. Study-wide results and limits: There were more naive CD4+ cells and higher diversity in long-lived donors than in aged donors.

Primed by a sample-barcoded 5' primer and a J-beta primer mix, a second PCR proceeded for about 6 to 11 cycles. Each cDNA molecule received a tag from a template-switch adaptor that had 12 random nucleotides. Researchers report that each sample yielded at least 2.5 million CDR3-containing paired-end reads. TCRdb re-called the 5' RACE reads with MiXCR, one entry per CDR3 protein. The sample lists about 1.8 million distinct CDR3 sequences; just under 50% were seen once. The rearrangement joins TRBV14 to TRBJ2-1; no definite D call. This TCR was sampled from a woman aged 40 to 50 in good health. The sequenced sample consisted of blood. The CDR3 region has the DNA TGTGCCAGCAGCCAAGATATTAACACCTCTAAGCAGTTCTTC. Encoded protein: CASSQDINTSKQFF.